Each of the 9 T cell receptor beta chains below was sequenced from the same sample in a study of T cell responses to AZD1222 COVID-19 vaccine. Profiling relied on immunoSEQ multiplex PCR, and the TCRdb table lists in-frame clones only, not all of them. The table shows approximately 88,000 clones, with 90% occurring only once. The starting material was peripheral blood, obtained 28 days after the second AZD1222 dose. All receptors derive from an adult who received the AZD1222 COVID-19 vaccine.

J is TRBJ1-2 and V is TRBV6-5, with unresolved D. With 2 bases removed from V and 8 bases from J, the gap between germline ends came to 15 bases. CDR1 MNHEY and CDR2 SVGAGI come from the germline V gene. The CDR3 consists of 14 residues. The chain's CDR3 is CASSYGTAAGGYTF. The CDR3, as DNA: TGTGCCAGCAGTTACGGTACAGCGGCCGGGGGCTACACCTTC.

CDR3 region: CASSLAGTDNEKLFF. In DNA form, the CDR3 reads TGTGCCAGCAGCTTGGCCGGGACAGATAATGAAAAACTGTTTTTT. V usage is TRBV11-2 and J usage is TRBJ1-4; 7 bases map to TRBD1. This CDR3 spans 15 amino acids. Germline CDR1 is SGHAT and CDR2 is FQNNGV. The ends lost 3 bases at V and 4 bases at J; junction bases unmatched: 5.

This clone was detected a few times. V gene TRBV15 combines with J gene TRBJ1-5, with unresolved D. Trimming stripped 0 bases from V and 7 bases from J, with 13 bases between. The CDR3 contains 15 residues. Germline-derived CDR1 and CDR2 are LNHNV and YYDKDF (reference sequence). The CDR3, as DNA: TGTGCCACCAGCAGAGATATTTCGGTGGACCAGCCCCAGCATTTT. Its translation is CATSRDISVDQPQHF. Drawing the rest from reference TRBV15 and TRBJ1-5, the complete variable domain is DAMVIQNPRYQVTQFGKPVTLSCSQTLNHNVMYWYQQKSSQAPKLLFHYYDKDFNNEADTPDNFQSRRPNTSFCFLDIRSPGLGDTAMYLCATSRDISVDQPQHFGDGTRLSIL.

The rearrangement joins TRBV7-6 to TRBJ2-1; D gene unclear. Deletions cut 5 bases from V and 4 bases from J, with 15 bases between. This CDR3 is built from 15 residues. Germline lookup yields CDR1 SGHVS and CDR2 FNYEAQ. CDR3 amino acids: CASSDNGHPYNEQFF. In DNA form, the CDR3 reads TGTGCCAGCAGCGATAACGGGCACCCTTACAATGAGCAGTTCTTC.

The chain recombines TRBV5-1 with TRBJ2-6; 11 nucleotides align to TRBD1. The length of the CDR3 is 18 residues. Germline CDR1 is SGHRS and CDR2 is YFSETQ. The junction had 7 bases not matched to a gene; V was cut back by 3 bases and J by 2 bases. As DNA, the CDR3 is TGCGCCAGCAGCTGGAGCGGACAGGGGGCTACTGGGGCCAACGTCCTGACTTTC. This encodes CASSWSGQGATGANVLTF.

The chain joins TRBV5-6 to TRBJ1-5; D is possibly TRBD1 (5 bases). The CDR3 spans 16 residues. Deletions cut 0 bases from V and 3 bases from J, with 13 bases between. CDR1 and CDR2 from the germline V gene are SGHDT and YYEEEE. CDR3 in amino acids: CASSLGGGRNNQPQHF. CDR3 bases: TGTGCCAGCAGCTTGGGCGGGGGGAGGAACAATCAGCCCCAGCATTTT.

This clone appeared a single time. The chain has TRBV5-5 and TRBJ2-7; D possibly corresponds to TRBD1 (5 bases). Trimming took off 2 bases at V and 6 bases at J, with 15 bases between the two ends. Germline CDR1 reads SGHKS; CDR2 reads YYEKEE (reference sequence). There are 14 residues in the CDR3. The DNA for the CDR3 is TGTGCCAGCAGCTTACAGGCTGAAGTCAGCGAGCAGTACTTC. Translating gives CASSLQAEVSEQYF.

The chain joins TRBV2 to TRBJ1-5, with D unclear. The germline gives CDR1 SNHLY, CDR2 FYNNEI. Deletions cut 6 bases from V and 7 bases from J, with 13 bases between. The CDR3 loop spans 13 amino acids. DNA for the CDR3: TGTGCCAGCAGCAAAGAGGTACGGCAGCCCCAGCATTTT. It encodes CASSKEVRQPQHF.

In its sample, this clone was seen a few times. The V and J genes are TRBV6-2 or TRBV6-3 and TRBJ2-7; TRBD1 matches 7 bases. With 2 bases clipped from V and 0 bases from J, the junction kept 10 bases outside the gene matches. CDR3 length: 17 amino acids. Germline-derived CDR1 and CDR2 are MNHEY and SVGEGT. This chain's CDR3 is CASSYPFGQDPSYEQYF. The CDR3 bases are TGTGCCAGCAGTTACCCCTTCGGACAGGACCCCTCCTACGAGCAGTACTTC.